This TCR beta chain came from a study of spatial heterogeneity in lung cancer. Study summary: Averaged across combinations, each unique TCR and UMI pairing appeared more than ten times in raw reads, which were uncorrected.

The table lists this clonotype with many counts. V shed 4 bases, J shed 6 bases, and the junction held 4 bases outside the gene matches. The CDR3 contains 13 residues. Germline V gene data show CDR1 as DFQATT and CDR2 as SNEGSKA (reference sequence). The library protocol tagged each TCR cDNA with a unique molecular identifier. TCRdb recomputed calls from the 5' RACE reads with MiXCR, one row per CDR3 protein. In the table there are about 17,000 distinct CDR3 sequences, about a fifth of which are singletons. Time point here: sample taken at primary tumor resection. The sequenced material consisted of unsorted whole RNA from tumor, nontumor lung or frozen PBMC.

The genes are TRBV20-1 and TRBJ2-7; 12 bases fit TRBD2. The sequence was obtained from a female donor with early-stage non-small cell lung cancer. This material consisted of PBMCs, taken at surgery. The chain's CDR3 is CSATSGRAREQYF. CDR3 bases: TGCAGTGCTACTAGCGGGAGGGCCCGCGAGCAGTACTTC.